The present entry profiles one T cell receptor (beta chain) with its context. There is no known antigen for this receptor. Base qualities were left out, and no much larger clone turns up one base away. Rearranged TRB sequences spanning V, D and J segments were amplified in a multiplex touch-down PCR with a mixed TRB-A/B primer pool. Illumina adapters and sample indices were attached to the amplicons through two consecutive PCR reactions run with Phusion HS II polymerase. After gel purification with the NucleoSpin Gel and PCR Clean-up kit, the amplicons were checked using Qubit and an Agilent 2100 Bioanalyzer. Sequencing of libraries was carried out on an Illumina MiSeq in 600-cycle, single-indexed, paired-end runs. Turning to the authors' computational methods: Processing of the TRB sequences was carried out with MiXCR versions 2.12 and 3.0.5. A clone was defined as each unique CDR3 nucleotide sequence, and only productive sequences supported by at least two reads were kept. The repertoire metrics were Shannon diversity, evenness, clonality (calculated as one minus evenness), and diversity profiles parameterized by alpha from 0 to 5. Generation probabilities of clones in paired pre- and post-chemotherapy samples were computed with the IGoR algorithm. Through fastp at Q25 and MiXCR, TCRdb rebuilt clones from the public reads, retaining in-frame beta chains. A single entry per CDR3 protein holds the most common genes and DNA from its merged rows. TCRdb, not the original authors, processed these V and J calls. The sample profile shows approximately 3,000 distinct CDR3 sequences; under 40% of them were found once. The ten most abundant clones make up approximately 9.8% of the sample.

These data belong to a study of T cell repertoires in aging, cancer and after chemotherapy (dated by TCRdb to the late 2010s). Regarding the research as a whole: Six donor age groups were covered, ranging from 30 or younger up to 70 or older, and each group contained at least three individuals. In the solid tumor group, the paired samples taken before and after chemotherapy came from patients with brain tumors (glioblastoma) who were receiving therapy based on temozolomide. In total, the full dataset held some 8.2 million TCR reads. The study profiled peripheral blood TCR beta repertoires from healthy donors and cancer patients to examine immunoaging and T cell reconstitution after chemotherapy. Alongside about 97 healthy donors serving as a reference group, the cohort included approximately 220 cancer patients, of whom about 94 had hematological cancers and fewer than 140 had solid cancers. Study-level results and caveats: Median generation probability increased over the chemotherapy interval in both cancer cohorts, suggesting repertoire reconstitution through rebound thymic output. Compared with age-matched healthy donors, untreated patients with hematological or solid cancers had significantly lower TCR diversity and higher clonality in blood. According to the authors, the repertoire data do not allow conclusions to be drawn about immunological memory after chemotherapy. In healthy donors, the decline in TCR diversity with age was mainly due to loss of richness, whereas in cancer patients loss of evenness also played a role.

Genomic DNA extracted from peripheral blood, rather than sorted cells or RNA, was used as the source for amplification of TCR beta rearrangements. V is cut back by 0 bases and J by 4 bases, with 4 bases in the junction unmatched. Taken from cysteine to phenylalanine, the CDR3 has 15 residues. The sequence is cut down to CDR3 DNA, 45 bases in frame from base 1. From a lookup of the germline V gene (reference sequence), CDR1 and CDR2 are SGHNT and YYREEE. Sequencing used blood. This clonotype was obtained from a human donor with a solid tumor. Rearrangement joined TRBV5-4 to TRBJ2-3, and 8 junctional nucleotides match TRBD2. The CDR3 corresponds to CASSLGGGSSDTQYF. Here is the DNA: TGTGCCAGCAGCTTGGGCGGGGGGTCTTCAGATACGCAGTATTTT.